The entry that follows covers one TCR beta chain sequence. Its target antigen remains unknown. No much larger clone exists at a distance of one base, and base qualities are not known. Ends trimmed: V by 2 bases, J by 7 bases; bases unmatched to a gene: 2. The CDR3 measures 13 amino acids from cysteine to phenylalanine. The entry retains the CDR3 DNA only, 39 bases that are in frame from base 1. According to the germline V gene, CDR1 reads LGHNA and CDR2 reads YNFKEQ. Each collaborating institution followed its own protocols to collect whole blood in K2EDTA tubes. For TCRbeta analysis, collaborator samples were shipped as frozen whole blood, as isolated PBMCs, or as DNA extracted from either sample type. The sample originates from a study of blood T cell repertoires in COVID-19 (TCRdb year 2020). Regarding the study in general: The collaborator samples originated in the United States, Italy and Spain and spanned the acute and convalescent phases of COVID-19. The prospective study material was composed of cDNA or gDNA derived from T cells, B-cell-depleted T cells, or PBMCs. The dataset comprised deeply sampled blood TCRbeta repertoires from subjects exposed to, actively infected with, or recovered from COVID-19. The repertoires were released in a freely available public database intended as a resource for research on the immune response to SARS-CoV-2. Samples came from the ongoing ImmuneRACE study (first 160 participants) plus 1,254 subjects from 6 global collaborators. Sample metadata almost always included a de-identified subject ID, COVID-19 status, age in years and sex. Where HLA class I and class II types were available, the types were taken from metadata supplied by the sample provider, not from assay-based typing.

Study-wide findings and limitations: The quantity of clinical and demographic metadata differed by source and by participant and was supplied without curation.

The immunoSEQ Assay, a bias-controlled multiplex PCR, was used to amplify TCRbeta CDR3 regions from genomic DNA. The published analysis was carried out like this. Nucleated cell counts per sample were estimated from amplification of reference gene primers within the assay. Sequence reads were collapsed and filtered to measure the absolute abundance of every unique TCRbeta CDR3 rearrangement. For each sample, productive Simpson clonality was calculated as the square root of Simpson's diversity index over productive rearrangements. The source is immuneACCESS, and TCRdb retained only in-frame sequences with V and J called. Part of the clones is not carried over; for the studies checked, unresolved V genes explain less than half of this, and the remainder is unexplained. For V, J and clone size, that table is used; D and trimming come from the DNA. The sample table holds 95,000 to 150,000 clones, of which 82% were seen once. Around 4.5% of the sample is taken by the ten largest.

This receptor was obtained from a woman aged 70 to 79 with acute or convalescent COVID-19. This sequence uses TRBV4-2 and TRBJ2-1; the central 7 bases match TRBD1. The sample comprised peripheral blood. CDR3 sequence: CASSQNRGNEQFF. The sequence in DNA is TGTGCCAGCAGCCAAAACAGGGGAAATGAGCAGTTCTTC.